Listed below are T cell receptor beta chains from one sample, sequenced in a study of blood T cell repertoires in COVID-19. Assay used: immunoSEQ multiplex PCR; TCRdb lists only in-frame clones, some missing. The sample carries around 200,000 clones, approximately 92% recorded once. Input material: PBMCs or T cells enriched from blood (not recorded which). The receptors come from a woman aged 35 to 49 with acute COVID-19. CDR3s include the opening cysteine and the closing phenylalanine or tryptophan. A D gene is named only where the DNA matches it firmly. Expanded clones are given a class, and other clones once, few, many or no size at all.

J,size,D,V,CDR3,DNA
TRBJ2-4,NA,TRBD1,TRBV19,CASRAPGQGRDIQYF,TGTGCCAGTAGAGCGCCCGGACAGGGGAGGGACATTCAGTACTTC
TRBJ2-1,NA,TRBD2,TRBV4-2,CASSQDAGTSGGEQFF,TGTGCCAGCAGCCAAGACGCCGGGACTAGCGGGGGGGAGCAGTTCTTC
TRBJ2-3,NA,NA,TRBV7-9,CASSPGLEPTDTQYF,TGTGCCAGCAGCCCAGGACTTGAGCCCACAGATACGCAGTATTTT
TRBJ1-5,NA,NA,TRBV19,CASSIKGDQPQHF,TGTGCCAGTAGTATCAAAGGGGATCAGCCCCAGCATTTT
TRBJ1-4,NA,NA,TRBV2,CASRSWGGKLFF,TGTGCCAGCCGTTCTTGGGGGGGCAAACTGTTTTTT
TRBJ2-5,NA,NA,TRBV10-2,CASSERGSRETQYF,TGCGCCAGCAGTGAGCGGGGTTCGAGGGAGACCCAGTACTTC
TRBJ2-3,NA,NA,TRBV18,CASSPPVAQGRTDTQYF,TGTGCCAGCTCACCACCGGTGGCGCAGGGCCGCACAGATACGCAGTATTTT
TRBJ1-6,NA,NA,TRBV15,CATSREVLGNSPLHF,TGTGCCACCAGCAGAGAGGTGCTCGGTAATTCACCCCTCCACTTT
TRBJ2-2,NA,TRBD2,TRBV10-2,CASRGRRGGDTGELFF,TGCGCCAGCCGGGGTCGAAGGGGAGGGGACACCGGGGAGCTGTTTTTT
TRBJ2-2,few,NA,TRBV6-4,CASSDSDSNTGELFF,TGTGCCAGCAGTGACTCAGACAGTAACACCGGGGAGCTGTTTTTT
TRBJ2-5,NA,TRBD2,TRBV19,CASSSSGGASETQYF,TGTGCCAGTAGTTCGAGCGGGGGGGCCTCGGAGACCCAGTACTTC
TRBJ2-7,NA,NA,TRBV7-8,CASSLEQAALEQYF,TGTGCCAGCAGCTTAGAACAGGCAGCTTTGGAGCAGTACTTC
TRBJ2-1,NA,NA,TRBV4-1,CASSQAPNIRTALNEQFF,TGCGCCAGCAGCCAAGCCCCCAATATTAGGACAGCCCTCAATGAGCAGTTCTTC
TRBJ2-1,NA,TRBD1,TRBV4-1,CASSQGRQGAGEQFF,TGCGCCAGCAGCCAAGGTCGACAGGGGGCTGGCGAGCAGTTCTTC
TRBJ1-1,many,NA,TRBV29-1,CSAMPGNTEAFF,TGCAGCGCCATGCCCGGGAACACTGAAGCTTTCTTT
TRBJ2-3,NA,NA,TRBV6-4,CASSDGASADTQYF,TGTGCCAGCAGTGACGGGGCTAGTGCAGATACGCAGTATTTT
TRBJ1-1,once,NA,TRBV3-1/TRBV3-2,CASSPRQRGSEAFF,TGTGCCAGCAGCCCCCGTCAAAGGGGGAGTGAAGCTTTCTTT
TRBJ1-4,once,TRBD1,TRBV7-8,CASSQGQPPNEKLFF,TGTGCCAGCAGCCAGGGACAGCCCCCTAATGAAAAACTGTTTTTT